Given below is one T cell receptor (beta chain) in context. Its antigen is unknown. The assay was immunoSEQ multiplex PCR, and TCRdb's table has in-frame clones only and misses some. The data hold about 78,000 clones, with over 75% observed a single time. The CDR3 has 15 residues. V lost 8 bases and J lost 5, with 21 bases in between. Looked up from germline, CDR1 is SGHNT and CDR2 is YENEEA. The sample belongs to a study of T cell responses to AZD1222 COVID-19 vaccine. General observations from the study: The breadth and depth of Spike-specific TCRs increased once two AZD1222 doses had been given.

Here the sequenced sample was peripheral blood, taken 28 days after the second AZD1222 dose. This chain joins TRBV11-3 and TRBJ1-1, with D maybe TRBD1 (6 bases). The TCR originated in an adult who received the AZD1222 COVID-19 vaccine. The CDR3 loop is CASVLAGGGGTEAFF. The DNA for the CDR3 is TGTGCCAGCGTACTGGCGGGGGGCGGAGGGACTGAAGCTTTCTTT.